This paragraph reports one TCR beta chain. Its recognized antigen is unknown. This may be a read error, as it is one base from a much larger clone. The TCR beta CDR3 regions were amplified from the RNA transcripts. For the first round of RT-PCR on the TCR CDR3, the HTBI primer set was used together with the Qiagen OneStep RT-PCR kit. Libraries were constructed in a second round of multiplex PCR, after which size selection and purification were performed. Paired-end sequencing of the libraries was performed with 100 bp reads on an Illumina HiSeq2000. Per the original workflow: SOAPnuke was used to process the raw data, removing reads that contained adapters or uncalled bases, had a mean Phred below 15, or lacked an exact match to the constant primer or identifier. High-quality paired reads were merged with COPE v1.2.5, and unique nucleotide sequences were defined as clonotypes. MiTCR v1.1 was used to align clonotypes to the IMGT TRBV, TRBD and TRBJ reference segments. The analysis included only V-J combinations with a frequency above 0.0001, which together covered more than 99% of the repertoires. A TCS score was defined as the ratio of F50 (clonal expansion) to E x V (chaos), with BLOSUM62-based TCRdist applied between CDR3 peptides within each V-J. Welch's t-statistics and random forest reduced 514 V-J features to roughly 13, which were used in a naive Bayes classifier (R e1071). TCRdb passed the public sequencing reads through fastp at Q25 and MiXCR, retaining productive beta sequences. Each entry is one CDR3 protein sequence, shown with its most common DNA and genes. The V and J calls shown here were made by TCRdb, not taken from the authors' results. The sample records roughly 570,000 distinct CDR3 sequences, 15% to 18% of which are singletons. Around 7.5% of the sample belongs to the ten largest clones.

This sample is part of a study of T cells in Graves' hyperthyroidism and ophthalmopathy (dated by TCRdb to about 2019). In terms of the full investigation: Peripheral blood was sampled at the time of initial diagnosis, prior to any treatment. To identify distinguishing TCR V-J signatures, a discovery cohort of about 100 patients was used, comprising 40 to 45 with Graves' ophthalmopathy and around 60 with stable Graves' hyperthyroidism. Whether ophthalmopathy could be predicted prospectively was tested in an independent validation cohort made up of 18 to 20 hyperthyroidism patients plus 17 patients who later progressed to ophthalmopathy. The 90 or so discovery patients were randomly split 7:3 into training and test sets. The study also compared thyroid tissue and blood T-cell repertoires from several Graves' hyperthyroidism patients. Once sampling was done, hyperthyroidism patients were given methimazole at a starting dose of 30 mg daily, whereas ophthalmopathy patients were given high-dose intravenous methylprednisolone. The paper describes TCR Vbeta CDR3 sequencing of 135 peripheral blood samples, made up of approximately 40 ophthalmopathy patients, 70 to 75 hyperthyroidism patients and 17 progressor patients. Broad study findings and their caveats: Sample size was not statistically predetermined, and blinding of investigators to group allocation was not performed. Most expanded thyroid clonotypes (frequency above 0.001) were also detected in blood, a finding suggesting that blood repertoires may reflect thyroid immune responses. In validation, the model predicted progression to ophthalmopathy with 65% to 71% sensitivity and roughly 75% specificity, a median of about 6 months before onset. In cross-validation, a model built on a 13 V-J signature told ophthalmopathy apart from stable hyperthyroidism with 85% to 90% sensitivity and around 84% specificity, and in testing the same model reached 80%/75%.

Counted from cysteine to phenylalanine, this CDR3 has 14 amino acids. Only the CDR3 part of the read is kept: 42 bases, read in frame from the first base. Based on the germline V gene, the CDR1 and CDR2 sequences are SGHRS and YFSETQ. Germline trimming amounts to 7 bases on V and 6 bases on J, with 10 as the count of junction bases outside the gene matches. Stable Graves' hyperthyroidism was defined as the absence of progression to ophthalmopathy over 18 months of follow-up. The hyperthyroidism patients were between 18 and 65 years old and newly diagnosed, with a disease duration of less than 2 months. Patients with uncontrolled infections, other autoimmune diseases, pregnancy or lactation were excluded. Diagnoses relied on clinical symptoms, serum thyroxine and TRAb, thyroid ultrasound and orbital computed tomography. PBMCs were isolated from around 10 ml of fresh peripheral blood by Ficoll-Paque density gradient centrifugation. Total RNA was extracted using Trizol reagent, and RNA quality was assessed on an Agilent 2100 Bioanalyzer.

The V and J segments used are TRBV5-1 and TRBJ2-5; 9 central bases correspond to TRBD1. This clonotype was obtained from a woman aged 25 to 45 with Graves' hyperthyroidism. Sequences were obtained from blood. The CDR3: CASGTETGGQTQYF. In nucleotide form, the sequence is TGCGCCAGCGGCACAGAGACAGGGGGGCAGACCCAGTACTTC.